A selection of T cell receptor beta chains follows, all from one sample in a study of siplizumab effects on memory and regulatory T cells. The repertoire was sequenced with immunoSEQ multiplex PCR; TCRdb's copy has only in-frame clones and lacks some. This table holds 94,000 or so clones, approximately 97% found once. Sequenced material: naive CD4+ T cells sorted from blood. These receptor sequences come from a human donor in good health. Each CDR3 is given with its conserved first and last residue. A D gene is named only where the DNA matches it firmly. Part of the rows lack a size; the others show once, few, many or a class for expanded clones.

V	D	J	size	CDR3
TRBV27	TRBD1	TRBJ2-1	NA	CASRRSGQGYNEQFF
TRBV9	TRBD2	TRBJ2-7	once	CASSVGLTSGDNEQYF
TRBV4-2	NA	TRBJ1-2	NA	CASSRGTLGGNYGYTF
TRBV5-1	TRBD1	NA	NA	CASSWADRSYEQYF
TRBV19	NA	TRBJ2-3	NA	CASTGGVGTQYF
TRBV5-5	NA	TRBJ1-6	once	CASSLVGGLAGSPLHF
TRBV5-1	NA	TRBJ1-1	NA	CASSLVSDTEAFF
TRBV5-6	TRBD1	TRBJ1-2	NA	CASSSGQWKGYTF
TRBV11-2	NA	TRBJ2-5	NA	CASSETRDQETQYF
TRBV30	NA	TRBJ1-1	NA	CAWSVRGYNTEAFF
TRBV19	NA	TRBJ1-4	NA	CASSIGEKLFF
TRBV2	NA	TRBJ2-5	NA	CASIRTRAEEQYF
TRBV5-5	NA	TRBJ2-7	once	CASSLGGSDEQYF
TRBV11-3	TRBD1	TRBJ2-3	NA	CASSPRGQSPDTQYF
TRBV11-2	NA	TRBJ1-6	NA	CASSLVLGGPLHF
TRBV6-1	NA	TRBJ2-1	NA	CASILGGEQFF
TRBV2	NA	TRBJ1-5	NA	CASRGSNQPQHF
TRBV5-1	NA	TRBJ2-5	NA	CASSLEPMTGQETQYF
TRBV5-1	NA	TRBJ2-4	NA	CASSGGGHDLLAKNIQYF
TRBV7-2	TRBD2	TRBJ2-5	NA	CASSLLAGKETQYF
TRBV5-1	NA	TRBJ1-2	NA	CASSLVVGANYGYTF
TRBV4-3	NA	TRBJ2-5	NA	CASSQVAGLQETQYF
TRBV7-6	TRBD1	TRBJ1-5	NA	CASSRGQGALNQPQHF